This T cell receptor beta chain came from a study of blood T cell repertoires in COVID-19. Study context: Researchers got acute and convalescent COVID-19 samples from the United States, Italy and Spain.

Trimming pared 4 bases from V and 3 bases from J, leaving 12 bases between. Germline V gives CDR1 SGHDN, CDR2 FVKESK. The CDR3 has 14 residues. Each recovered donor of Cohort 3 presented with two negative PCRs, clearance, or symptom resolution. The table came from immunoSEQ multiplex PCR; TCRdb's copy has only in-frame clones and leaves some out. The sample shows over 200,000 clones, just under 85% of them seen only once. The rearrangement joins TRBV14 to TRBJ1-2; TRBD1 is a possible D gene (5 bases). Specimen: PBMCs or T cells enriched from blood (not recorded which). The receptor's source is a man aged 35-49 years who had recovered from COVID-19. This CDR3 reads CASSPTADHYGYTF. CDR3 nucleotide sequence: TGTGCCAGCAGCCCGACAGCCGATCACTATGGCTACACCTTC.